A single sample gave rise to the 27 T cell receptor beta chains below, sequenced in a study of Ad26.COV2.S vaccination and SARS-CoV-2 variants. Documented treatment: about 20 received Ad26.COV2.S at low or high dose, single or two shots; about 5 received placebo; per-sample allocation not given. The study sampled participants on day 63 after the first vaccine or placebo injection. This table comes from immunoSEQ multiplex PCR, and its TCRdb copy is limited to in-frame clones, with some not included. The sample records some 640,000 clones, around 89% being singletons. This sample comprised peripheral blood, obtained in a trial of Ad26.COV2.S vaccine versus placebo. The source of these receptors is a person between 18 and 65 years old who received the Ad26.COV2.S COVID-19 vaccine or a placebo.

The chain couples TRBV18 to TRBJ2-1; TRBD2 is a possible D gene (6 bases). V gave up 4 bases and J gave up 6 bases, with 16 bases separating them. The CDR3 has 15 amino acids. Germline CDR1 is KGHSH and CDR2 is LQKENI. For the CDR3, the DNA is TGTGCCAGCTCACTTGGCTGGGCCGGGAGCAATGAGCAGTTCTTC. Its translation: CASSLGWAGSNEQFF. Supplemented by reference TRBV18 and TRBJ2-1, the full variable domain reads NAGVMQNPRHLVRRRGQEARLRCSPMKGHSHVYWYRQLPEEGLKFMVYLQKENIIDESGMPKERFSAEFPKEGPSILRIQQVVRGDSAAYFCASSLGWAGSNEQFFGPGTRLTVL.

This chain links TRBV7-9 with TRBJ2-7, with 7 bases aligning to TRBD1. Per germline, CDR1 SEHNR and CDR2 FQNEAQ (reference sequence). The CDR3 loop spans 12 amino acids. The J segment lost 5 bases and the V segment lost 4 bases, leaving 2 bases of the junction unmatched. The CDR3 here is CASSYTGDEQYF. Here the CDR3 DNA reads TGTGCCAGCAGCTACACAGGGGACGAGCAGTACTTC. The full variable domain, its missing parts supplied by reference TRBV7-9 and TRBJ2-7, is DTGVSQNPRHKITKRGQNVTFRCDPISEHNRLYWYRQTLGQGPEFLTYFQNEAQLEKSRLLSDRFSAERPKGSFSTLEIQRTEQGDSAMYLCASSYTGDEQYFGPGTRLTVT.

This chain connects TRBV5-1 to TRBJ1-4, with 8 bases matching TRBD1. V dropped 4 bases and J dropped 8; count of bases not matched to a gene: 7. CDR3 length: 14 residues. CDR1 SGHRS and CDR2 YFSETQ come from the germline V gene. CDR3: CASSLQGGSEKLFF. The CDR3 coding sequence is TGCGCCAGCAGCCTACAGGGGGGCAGCGAAAAACTGTTTTTT.

This clone was counted a single time. The chain joins TRBV7-2 to TRBJ2-7; 11 nucleotides align to TRBD2. The CDR3 runs 14 residues. CDR1 and CDR2 from the germline V gene are SGHTA and FQGNSA. The V gene end was trimmed by 5 bases and the J gene end by 2 bases; junction bases not matched to a gene: 2. For the CDR3, the DNA is TGTGCCAGCAGCAGTAGCGGGAGGGCCTACGAGCAGTACTTC. Its translation is CASSSSGRAYEQYF. Looking up the rest from reference TRBV7-2 and TRBJ2-7 gives the full variable domain: GAGVSQSPSNKVTEKGKDVELRCDPISGHTALYWYRQSLGQGLEFLIYFQGNSAPDKSGLPSDRFSAERTGGSVSTLTIQRTQQEDSAVYLCASSSSGRAYEQYFGPGTRLTVT.

The rearrangement uses TRBV12-3 or TRBV12-4 and TRBJ2-1; tentative D call: TRBD2 (5 bases). Trimming removed 5 bases at V and 3 bases at J, with 5 bases between. The CDR3 sequence is 12 residues long. CDR3 sequence: CASSGLYNEQFF. Written as DNA, the CDR3 is TGTGCCAGCAGTGGACTCTACAATGAGCAGTTCTTC.

This clone was seen only a few times. The V call is TRBV29-1, the J call TRBJ2-1; TRBD1 is a possible D gene (6 bases). CDR1 is SQVTM and CDR2 is ANQGSEA in the germline V gene. The length of the CDR3 is 12 residues. V dropped 6 bases and J dropped 4 bases, with 10 bases sitting between them. In DNA form, the CDR3 reads TGCAGCGTAGACGGACAGTACAATGAGCAGTTCTTC. Translated: CSVDGQYNEQFF.

The chain combines TRBV7-6 with TRBJ2-5; D uncertain. There are 14 residues in the CDR3. CDR1 is SGHVS, CDR2 FNYEAQ, per germline. V lost 4 bases to trimming and J lost 2 bases, with 11 bases between them. The DNA of the CDR3 is TGTGCCAGCAGCTCTCGTCTCGGGCAAGAGACCCAGTACTTC. Its translation: CASSSRLGQETQYF. The full variable domain, its missing parts supplied by reference TRBV7-6 and TRBJ2-5, is GAGVSQSPRYKVTKRGQDVALRCDPISGHVSLYWYRQALGQGPEFLTYFNYEAQQDKSGLPNDRFSAERPEGSISTLTIQRTEQRDSAMYRCASSSRLGQETQYFGPGTRLLVL.

The chain combines TRBV10-3 with TRBJ2-5, with D possibly being TRBD1 (6 bases). The CDR3 consists of 14 residues. CDR1 is ENHRY and CDR2 is SYGVKD in the germline V gene. Trimming left V 6 bases short and J 1 base short, with 12 bases between. The CDR3 region is CAISDGQLQETQYF. The CDR3 nucleotides read TGTGCCATCAGCGACGGACAGCTCCAAGAGACCCAGTACTTC.

This chain links TRBV18 with TRBJ2-2, with TRBD2 as a possible D gene (7 bases). The V end lost 2 bases, the J end lost 0 bases, and 13 bases lay between the germline ends. This CDR3 is 17 amino acids long. Germline assignment: CDR1 KGHSH and CDR2 LQKENI. In DNA form, the CDR3 reads TGTGCCAGCTCACCAACAGGGAGGGACGCGAACACCGGGGAGCTGTTTTTT. It codes for CASSPTGRDANTGELFF.

In this sample, this clone turned up a few times. The CDR3 loop reads CASSFAGTPTYEQYF. In DNA, the CDR3 is TGTGCCAGCAGTTTCGCCGGGACGCCAACCTACGAGCAGTACTTC. The chain carries TRBV27 and TRBJ2-7, with D possibly being TRBD1 or TRBD2 (5 bases each). V lost 3 bases to trimming and J lost 2 bases, with 14 bases between them. This CDR3 spans 15 amino acids. Per germline, CDR1 MNHEY and CDR2 SMNVEV (reference sequence).

The chain employs TRBV6-5 and TRBJ2-6; D ambiguous. The CDR3 runs 14 residues. The ends were cut back, 6 bases at V and 0 bases at J, with 6 bases in the middle. Germline CDR1 reads MNHEY; CDR2 reads SVGAGI. The CDR3 nucleotides read TGTGCCAGCAGGGGCAGCTCTGGGGCCAACGTCCTGACTTTC. It encodes CASRGSSGANVLTF.

The chain uses TRBV10-3 and TRBJ1-5, with D possibly being TRBD1 (5 bases). Looked up from germline, CDR1 is ENHRY and CDR2 is SYGVKD. V dropped 4 bases and J dropped 6 bases, with 16 bases sitting between them. The CDR3 runs 15 residues. The CDR3 protein is CAISVRQGEGQPQHF. The CDR3 nucleotides read TGTGCCATCAGTGTGAGGCAGGGCGAGGGTCAGCCCCAGCATTTT.

The genes are TRBV20-1 and TRBJ1-1, with D hard to call. Per germline, CDR1 DFQATT and CDR2 SNEGSKA (reference sequence). The CDR3 has 14 residues. Trimming took 3 bases from V and 0 from J, leaving 11 bases between them. The CDR3 sequence is CSASPGVLNTEAFF. CDR3 DNA sequence: TGCAGTGCTAGTCCGGGAGTTTTGAACACTGAAGCTTTCTTT.

V is TRBV11-2 and J is TRBJ2-1; 13 positions match TRBD2. From germline, CDR1 is SGHAT and CDR2 FQNNGV. The V segment lost 5 bases and the J segment 2 bases; nucleotides outside the gene matches: 6. The CDR3 is 17 amino acids. The CDR3 loop reads CASSLRTSGSAYNEQFF. Written as DNA, the CDR3 is TGTGCCAGCAGCCTACGGACTAGCGGGAGCGCCTACAATGAGCAGTTCTTC.

The V call is TRBV18, the J call TRBJ2-7; TRBD1 aligns across 9 bases. CDR3 size: 15 residues. Trimming took 6 bases from V and 1 from J; bases not matched to a gene: 7. Per germline, CDR1 KGHSH and CDR2 LQKENI. CDR3 DNA: TGTGCCAGCTCGTCCCGGGACAGGGATTCCTACGAGCAGTACTTC. It specifies CASSSRDRDSYEQYF.

The rearrangement uses TRBV5-1 and TRBJ2-7, with D tentatively TRBD1 (5 bases). The length of the CDR3 is 15 residues. The germline CDR1 and CDR2 sequences are SGHRS and YFSETQ. Deletions cut 0 bases from V and 0 bases from J, with 10 bases between. The DNA of the CDR3 is TGCGCCAGCAGCTTGGGACAGCCAAGCTCCTACGAGCAGTACTTC. As protein: CASSLGQPSSYEQYF.

This clone appeared a single time. The chain links TRBV7-2 to TRBJ2-3, with a weak D call TRBD2 (5 bases). The CDR3 totals 16 residues. Germline CDR1 is SGHTA and CDR2 is FQGNSA. The V end was cut by 2 bases, the J end by 0 bases, with 12 bases between. The CDR3 DNA is TGTGCCAGCAGCTTAAGGTACACGGGGAGCACAGATACGCAGTATTTT. Amino acid sequence: CASSLRYTGSTDTQYF.

The table lists this clone with a few counts. DNA for the CDR3: TGTGCCAGCAGCTTCAAGGACGGGGTTCGGGCCCAGTACTTC. Its translation is CASSFKDGVRAQYF. The chain has TRBV13 and TRBJ2-5; weak D call: TRBD2 (5 bases). Between the trimmed V and J ends, which lost 3 bases and 9 bases, there was a span of 17 bases. Germline V gives CDR1 PRHDT, CDR2 FYEKMQ (reference sequence). The CDR3 extends over 14 amino acids.

This chain connects TRBV4-3 to TRBJ2-1; 9 nucleotides agree with TRBD2. Trimming cost V 4 bases and J 10 bases; bases outside gene matches: 8. Germline V lookup: CDR1 LGHNA, CDR2 YSLEER. CDR3 length: 14 residues. The CDR3 spells CASSPMGLAGEQFF. In nucleotides, the CDR3 is TGCGCCAGCAGCCCGATGGGACTAGCCGGGGAGCAGTTCTTC.

J is TRBJ2-3 and V is TRBV9; the match to TRBD2 covers 13 bases. The CDR3 sequence is 17 residues long. The germline CDR1 and CDR2 sequences are SGDLS and YYNGEE. V shed 3 bases, J shed 6 bases, and the junction held 10 bases outside the gene matches. The DNA for the CDR3 is TGTGCCAGCAGCGCAGGACTAGCGGGAGCCCCCCCCGATACGCAGTATTTT. Protein: CASSAGLAGAPPDTQYF.

This chain joins TRBV3-1 (or the pseudogene TRBV3-2) and TRBJ1-5; D gene uncertain. Per the germline V gene, CDR1 is LGHDT and CDR2 is YNNKEL (reference sequence). CDR3 length equals 13 residues. V lost 3 bases and J 9 bases, leaving 12 bases between the germline ends. For the CDR3, the DNA is TGTGCCAGCAGCCAGGCCAAGTTGGGGCCCCAGCATTTT. This encodes CASSQAKLGPQHF.

This chain links TRBV25-1 with TRBJ2-7; 7 bases match TRBD1. CDR1 is MGHDK, CDR2 SYGVNS, per germline. The CDR3 is made up of 14 amino acids. Trimming cost V 2 bases and J 7 bases; bases outside gene matches: 8. In DNA, the CDR3 is TGTGCCAGCAGTGAACGACAGGGTATGGCGGAGCAGTACTTC. Its protein is CASSERQGMAEQYF.

Concerning this clone: This same CDR3 is encoded by further DNA sequences in the sample. The V call is TRBV12-3 or TRBV12-4, the J call TRBJ1-2, with D possibly matching TRBD1 (5 bases). The CDR3 runs to 12 residues. The germline V and J ends were trimmed by 1 base and 5 bases, with 5 bases remaining between them. CDR3 nucleotides: TGTGCCAGCAGTTTAGAGGGGTATGGCTACACCTTC. Translation: CASSLEGYGYTF.

The gene calls are TRBV24-1 and TRBJ2-2; D is unresolved. Trimming took off 0 bases at V and 4 bases at J, with 2 bases between the two ends. CDR1 is KGHDR, CDR2 SFDVKD, per germline. The CDR3 totals 13 residues. Here the CDR3 reads CATSDLATGELFF. CDR3 in DNA: TGTGCCACCAGTGATTTGGCCACCGGGGAGCTGTTTTTT.

This chain connects TRBV28 to TRBJ1-1, with TRBD1 matching 8 bases. The junction had 4 bases not matched to a gene; V was cut back by 6 bases and J by 1 base. This CDR3 spans 14 amino acids. Germline V lookup: CDR1 MDHEN, CDR2 SYDVKM. CDR3: CASRSGQGNTEAFF. CDR3 sequence (DNA): TGTGCCAGCAGGTCTGGACAGGGGAACACTGAAGCTTTCTTT.

This clone was counted a single time. The chain's CDR3 is CASSLRANTEAFF. In DNA form, the CDR3 reads TGTGCCAGCAGCTTGAGAGCGAACACTGAAGCTTTCTTT. The genes are TRBV5-6 and TRBJ1-1; no definite D call. The CDR3 is 13 amino acids. Germline CDR1 SGHDT, CDR2 YYEEEE. Trimming removed 1 base at V and 1 base at J, with 5 bases between.

The CDR3, as DNA: TGTGCCAGCATCATCTTAGCAGCCGGTGAGCAGTTCTTC. Translation: CASIILAAGEQFF. The V call is TRBV13, the J call TRBJ2-1; D ambiguous. The germline V gene encodes CDR1 PRHDT and CDR2 FYEKMQ (reference sequence). The ends were cut back, 7 bases at V and 9 bases at J, with 16 bases in the middle. This CDR3 has 13 amino acids. The full variable domain, completed using reference TRBV13 and TRBJ2-1, is AAGVIQSPRHLIKEKRETATLKCYPIPRHDTVYWYQQGPGQDPQFLISFYEKMQSDKGSIPDRFSAQQFSDYHSELNMSSLELGDSALYFCASIILAAGEQFFGPGTRLTVL.